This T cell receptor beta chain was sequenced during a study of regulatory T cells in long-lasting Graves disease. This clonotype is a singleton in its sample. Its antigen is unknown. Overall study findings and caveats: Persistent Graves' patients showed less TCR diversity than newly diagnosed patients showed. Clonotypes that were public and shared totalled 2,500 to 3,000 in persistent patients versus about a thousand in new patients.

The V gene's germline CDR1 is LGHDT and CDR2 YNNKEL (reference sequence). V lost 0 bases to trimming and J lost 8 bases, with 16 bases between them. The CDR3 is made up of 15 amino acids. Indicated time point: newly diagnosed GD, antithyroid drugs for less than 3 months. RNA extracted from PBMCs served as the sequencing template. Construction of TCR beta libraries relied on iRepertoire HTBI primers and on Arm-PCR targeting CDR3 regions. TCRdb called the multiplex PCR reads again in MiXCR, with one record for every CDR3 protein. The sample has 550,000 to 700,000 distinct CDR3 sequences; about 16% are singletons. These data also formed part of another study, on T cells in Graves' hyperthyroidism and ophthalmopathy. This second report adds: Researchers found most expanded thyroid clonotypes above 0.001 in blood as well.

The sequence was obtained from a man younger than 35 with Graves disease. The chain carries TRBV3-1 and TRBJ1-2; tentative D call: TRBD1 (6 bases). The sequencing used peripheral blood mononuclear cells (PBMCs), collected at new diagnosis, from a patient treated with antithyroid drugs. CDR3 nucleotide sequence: TGTGCCAGCAGCCAAGATGTAGGGGGATTGTGGGGCTACACCTTC. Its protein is CASSQDVGGLWGYTF.